A single sample gave rise to the 8 T cell receptor beta chains below, sequenced in a study of T cell responses to AZD1222 COVID-19 vaccine. Libraries were prepared by immunoSEQ multiplex PCR; TCRdb keeps only in-frame clonotypes and omits some of them. The sample comprises around 160,000 clones, 92% of which are singletons, and around 0.98% rests with the top ten. The sample consisted of peripheral blood, taken 28 days after the second AZD1222 dose. The source of these receptors is an adult who received the AZD1222 COVID-19 vaccine.

This chain connects TRBV9 to TRBJ2-5, with a possible D match to TRBD2 (5 bases). The CDR3 consists of 14 residues. V was pared by 4 bases and J by 2 bases, with 12 bases between. The germline CDR1 and CDR2 sequences are SGDLS and YYNGEE. CDR3 residues: CASSTGERQETQYF. The CDR3 nucleotides read TGTGCCAGCAGCACCGGGGAACGTCAAGAGACCCAGTACTTC.

This chain's CDR3 is CASSDDLNYGYTF. The CDR3 region has the DNA TGTGCCAGCAGTGACGATTTGAACTATGGCTACACCTTC. The chain is built from TRBV6-1 and TRBJ1-2; D not resolved. Trimming stripped 3 bases from V and 2 bases from J, with 7 bases between. CDR1 and CDR2 (germline): MNHNS, SASEGT. The CDR3 sequence is 13 residues long.

The J gene is TRBJ1-6, the V gene TRBV7-9; 8 bases agree with TRBD1. The CDR3 has 15 amino acids. V lost 5 bases to trimming and J lost 5 bases; unmatched junction nucleotides: 5. The germline CDR1 and CDR2 sequences are SEHNR and FQNEAQ (reference sequence). CDR3 DNA: TGTGCCAGCAGCACCTGGACAGGGAATAATTCACCCCTCCACTTT. Protein product: CASSTWTGNNSPLHF.

This chain links TRBV5-4 with TRBJ1-1; D ambiguous. V lost 3 bases, J lost 3 bases, and 9 bases lay in between. Germline V gene sequence: CDR1 SGHNT, CDR2 YYREEE (reference sequence). The CDR3 totals 13 residues. CDR3 nucleotide sequence: TGTGCCAGCAGCTCGGTTGGGTACACTGAAGCTTTCTTT. As protein: CASSSVGYTEAFF.

This chain joins TRBV3-1 (or the pseudogene TRBV3-2) and TRBJ1-3; D is unclear. V was cut by 5 bases and J by 4 bases, with 12 bases left in between. The CDR3 loop spans 14 amino acids. Per the germline V gene, CDR1 is LGHDT and CDR2 is YNNKEL (reference sequence). The CDR3 nucleotides are TGTGCCAGCAGCTACGGGATTCAGGGAAACACCATATATTTT. As protein: CASSYGIQGNTIYF.

This sequence joins TRBV19 and TRBJ1-2; D gene uncertain. The germline gives CDR1 LNHDA, CDR2 SQIVND (reference sequence). V was shortened by 3 bases and J by 4 bases, with 12 bases between the two germline ends. CDR3 size: 14 residues. The CDR3 loop is CASSMLGLGYGYTF. The CDR3 DNA is TGTGCCAGTAGTATGCTAGGGCTCGGCTATGGCTACACCTTC.

The V call is TRBV29-1, the J call TRBJ1-5; D ambiguous. There are 13 residues in the CDR3. The V end was cut by 4 bases, the J end by 3 bases, with 10 bases between. Germline CDR1 is SQVTM and CDR2 is ANQGSEA. The CDR3 spells CSVGNSPNQPQHF. The DNA of the CDR3 is TGCAGCGTTGGTAACAGCCCCAATCAGCCCCAGCATTTT.

The chain uses TRBV5-1 and TRBJ2-7; the D is unclear. Germline CDR1 reads SGHRS; CDR2 reads YFSETQ. The ends were cut back, 7 bases at V and 6 bases at J, with 17 bases in the middle. The CDR3 loop spans 13 amino acids. Here the CDR3 DNA reads TGCGCCAGCTGCCAAGCCGGCAGAGGCGAGCAGTACTTC. The encoded protein is CASCQAGRGEQYF. The full variable domain, its missing parts supplied by reference TRBV5-1 and TRBJ2-7, is KAGVTQTPRYLIKTRGQQVTLSCSPISGHRSVSWYQQTPGQGLQFLFEYFSETQRNKGNFPGRFSGRQFSNSRSEMNVSTLELGDSALYLCASCQAGRGEQYFGPGTRLTVT.